The next 2 T cell receptor beta chains were all read from a single sample in a study of Ad26.COV2.S vaccination and SARS-CoV-2 variants. Clones were read by immunoSEQ multiplex PCR, and TCRdb kept only the in-frame ones, dropping some. The table has some 330,000 clones, roughly nine tenths seen once; the top ten hold 5% to 6.5%. Treatment denoted: 15 to 20 received Ad26.COV2.S at low or high dose, single or two shots; 5 received placebo; per-sample allocation not given. Sampling was done on day 63 after the first vaccine or placebo injection. The sequences come from peripheral blood, collected in a trial of Ad26.COV2.S vaccine versus placebo. These receptors all stem from a person aged 18-60 years who received the Ad26.COV2.S COVID-19 vaccine or a placebo.

This rearrangement joins TRBV19 to TRBJ2-2; 7 bases are shared with TRBD2. The CDR3 consists of 14 residues. CDR1 is LNHDA and CDR2 is SQIVND in the germline V gene (reference sequence). The V and J ends lost 3 bases and 3 bases, in that order; junction bases with no gene match: 1. The CDR3 DNA sequence: TGTGCCAGTAGTATGGGGAGGGACACCGGGGAGCTGTTTTTT. Protein product: CASSMGRDTGELFF.

The V call is TRBV10-3, the J call TRBJ1-4; the D is unclear. Between the trimmed V and J ends, which lost 0 bases and 0 bases, there was a span of 11 bases. This CDR3 spans 17 amino acids. Germline V gene sequence: CDR1 ENHRY, CDR2 SYGVKD. The CDR3, as DNA: TGTGCCATCAGTGAGTCCACGACGGGCCCAACTAATGAAAAACTGTTTTTT. This sequence encodes CAISESTTGPTNEKLFF.